Sequencing of this T cell receptor beta chain was carried out in a study of blood T cell repertoires in COVID-19. Trimming removed 2 bases from V and 4 bases from J, with 12 bases in between. CDR3 length: 15 residues. Germline CDR1 reads MNHNY; CDR2 reads SVGAGI (reference sequence). The recovered donors of Cohort 3 showed two negative PCRs, clearance, or symptom resolution. Assay: immunoSEQ multiplex PCR; the TCRdb copy retains only in-frame clones and omits some. The sample includes 350,000 to 400,000 clones, roughly 84% of them seen just once. This sequence was found in a woman aged 25-40 years who had recovered from COVID-19. Sequences were obtained from PBMCs or T cells enriched from blood (not recorded which). J is TRBJ2-1 and V is TRBV6-6; D possibly corresponds to TRBD1 (6 bases). CDR3 coding DNA: TGTGCCAGCAGTTACGAGACAGGCCCTTACAATGAGCAGTTCTTC. This sequence encodes CASSYETGPYNEQFF.